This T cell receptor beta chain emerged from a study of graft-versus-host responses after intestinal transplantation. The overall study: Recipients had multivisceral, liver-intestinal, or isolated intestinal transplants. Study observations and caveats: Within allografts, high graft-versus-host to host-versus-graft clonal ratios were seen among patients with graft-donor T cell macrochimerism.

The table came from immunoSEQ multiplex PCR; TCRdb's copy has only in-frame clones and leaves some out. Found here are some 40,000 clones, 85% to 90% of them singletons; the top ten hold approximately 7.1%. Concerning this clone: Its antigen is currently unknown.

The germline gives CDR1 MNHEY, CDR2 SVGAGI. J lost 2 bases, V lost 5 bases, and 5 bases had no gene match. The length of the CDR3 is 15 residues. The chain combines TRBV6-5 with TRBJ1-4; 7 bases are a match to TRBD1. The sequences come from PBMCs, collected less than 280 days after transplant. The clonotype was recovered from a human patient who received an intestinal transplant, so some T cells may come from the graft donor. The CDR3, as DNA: TGTGCCAGCAGTGACTGGACAGGCACTAATGAAAAACTGTTTTTT. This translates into CASSDWTGTNEKLFF.